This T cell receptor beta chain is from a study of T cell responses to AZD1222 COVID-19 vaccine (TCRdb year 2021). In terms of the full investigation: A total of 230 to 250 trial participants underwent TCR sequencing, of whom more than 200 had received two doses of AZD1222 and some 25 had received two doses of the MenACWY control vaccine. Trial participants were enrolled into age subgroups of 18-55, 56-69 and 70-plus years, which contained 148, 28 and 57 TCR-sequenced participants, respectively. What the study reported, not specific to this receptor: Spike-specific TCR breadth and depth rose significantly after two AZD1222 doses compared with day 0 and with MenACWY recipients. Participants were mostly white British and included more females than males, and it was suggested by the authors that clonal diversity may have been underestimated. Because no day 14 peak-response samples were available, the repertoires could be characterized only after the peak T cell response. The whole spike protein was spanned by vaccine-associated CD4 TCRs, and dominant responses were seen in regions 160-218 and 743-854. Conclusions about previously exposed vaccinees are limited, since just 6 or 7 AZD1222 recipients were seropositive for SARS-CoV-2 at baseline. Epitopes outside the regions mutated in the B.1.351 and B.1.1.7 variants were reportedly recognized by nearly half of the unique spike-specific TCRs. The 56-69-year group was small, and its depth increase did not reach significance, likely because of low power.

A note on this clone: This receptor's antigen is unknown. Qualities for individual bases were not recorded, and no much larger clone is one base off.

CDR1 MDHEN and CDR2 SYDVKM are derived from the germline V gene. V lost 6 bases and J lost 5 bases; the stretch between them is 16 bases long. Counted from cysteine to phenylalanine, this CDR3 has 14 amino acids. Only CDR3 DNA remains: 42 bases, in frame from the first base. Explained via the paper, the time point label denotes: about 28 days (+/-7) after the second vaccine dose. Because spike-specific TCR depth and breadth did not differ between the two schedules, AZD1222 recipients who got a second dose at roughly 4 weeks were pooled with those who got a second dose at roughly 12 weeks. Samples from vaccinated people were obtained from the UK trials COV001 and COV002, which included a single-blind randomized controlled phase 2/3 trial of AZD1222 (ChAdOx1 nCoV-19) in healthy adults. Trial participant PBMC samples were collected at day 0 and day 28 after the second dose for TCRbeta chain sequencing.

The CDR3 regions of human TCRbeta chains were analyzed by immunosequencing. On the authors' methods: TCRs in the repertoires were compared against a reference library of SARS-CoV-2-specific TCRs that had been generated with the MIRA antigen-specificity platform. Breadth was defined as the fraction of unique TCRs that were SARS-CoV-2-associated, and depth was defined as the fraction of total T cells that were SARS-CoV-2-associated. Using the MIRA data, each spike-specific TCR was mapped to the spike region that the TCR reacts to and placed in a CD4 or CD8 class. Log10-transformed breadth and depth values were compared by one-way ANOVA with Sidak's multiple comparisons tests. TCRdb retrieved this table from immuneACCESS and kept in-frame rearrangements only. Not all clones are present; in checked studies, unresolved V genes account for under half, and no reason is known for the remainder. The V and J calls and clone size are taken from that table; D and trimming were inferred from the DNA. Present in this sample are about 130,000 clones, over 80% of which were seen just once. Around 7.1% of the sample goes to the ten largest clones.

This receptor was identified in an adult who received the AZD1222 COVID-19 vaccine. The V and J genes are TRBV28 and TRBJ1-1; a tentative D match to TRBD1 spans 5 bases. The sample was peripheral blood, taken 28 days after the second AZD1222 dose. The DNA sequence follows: TGTGCCAGCAGCCCCCGTGGGGGGTGGACTGAAGCTTTCTTT. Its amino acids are CASSPRGGWTEAFF. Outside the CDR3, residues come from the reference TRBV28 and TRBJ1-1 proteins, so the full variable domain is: DVKVTQSSRYLVKRTGEKVFLECVQDMDHENMFWYRQDPGLGLRLIYFSYDVKMKEKGDIPEGYSVSREKKERFSLILESASTNQTSMYLCASSPRGGWTEAFFGQGTRLTVV.